Included here is one T cell receptor beta chain sequence, with context. The record originates from a study of T cell responses to AZD1222 COVID-19 vaccine. The germline gives CDR1 SGHAT, CDR2 FQNNGV. V was cut by 5 bases and J by 10 bases, with 15 bases left in between. The CDR3 is 13 amino acids. Clones were read by immunoSEQ multiplex PCR, and TCRdb kept only the in-frame ones, dropping some. The sample lists approximately 42,000 clones, approximately 88% occurring once. The source of this sequence is an adult who received the AZD1222 COVID-19 vaccine. The starting material was peripheral blood, obtained 28 days after the second AZD1222 dose. V and J are TRBV11-2 and TRBJ2-1; D gene unclear. The CDR3 nucleotides read TGTGCCAGCAGCCTCTTGACGGTCTCCGAGCAGTTCTTC. Translation: CASSLLTVSEQFF.